This TCR beta chain was documented in a study of T cells in Graves' hyperthyroidism and ophthalmopathy. The study included ophthalmopathy patients with Clinical Activity Score at least 3, NOSPECS grade at least 4 and duration under 3 months. Not enrolled were patients with uncontrolled infection, other autoimmune disease, pregnancy or lactation. Clinical symptoms, serum thyroxine, TRAb, thyroid ultrasound and orbital computed tomography established diagnosis. Many counts were recorded for this clonotype. Researchers amplified the TCR beta CDR3 regions from RNA transcripts. HTBI primers were used for first-round RT-PCR of the TCR CDR3. TCRdb analysed the multiplex PCR reads with MiXCR anew, one entry per CDR3 protein. The profile shows 450,000 to 550,000 distinct CDR3 sequences, approximately 24% of them singletons. The CDR3 loop spans 16 amino acids. The germline gives CDR1 MNHEY, CDR2 SVGAGI. With 1 base removed from V and 4 bases from J, the gap between germline ends came to 11 bases.

This receptor was obtained from a woman between 25 and 40 years old with Graves' ophthalmopathy. The sample was blood. The chain is built from TRBV6-5 and TRBJ1-6; D uncertain. The CDR3: CASSYYAQEYNSPLHF. The CDR3 DNA reads TGTGCCAGCAGTTACTACGCGCAGGAGTATAATTCACCCCTCCACTTT.